This TCR beta chain is from a study of CD8 T cells in ankylosing spondylitis. TCRdb ran MiXCR on the 5' RACE reads and lists one entry per CDR3 protein. The sample holds 150,000 to 200,000 distinct CDR3 sequences, 18% seen once. Study-level findings and limits: The study identified a TCR beta motif of under ten highly homologous variants that appeared characteristic of ankylosing spondylitis blood. From matched ankylosing spondylitis synovial fluid, disease-linked clones were reportedly recovered at significantly enriched levels.

This clonotype was detected ten times or more. Its antigen is unidentified. The origin of this receptor is a male donor under 30 with ankylosing spondylitis or in good health (not recorded which). Sequencing was performed on blood, either unsorted or a sorted T cell fraction (not recorded which).

Here the CDR3 reads CASHRQGTDTQYF. The CDR3 DNA follows: TGTGCCAGTCATCGACAGGGAACAGATACGCAGTATTTT. V is TRBV27 and J is TRBJ2-3; 7 nucleotides match TRBD1. V trimming: 9 bases; J trimming: 3 bases; junction bases outside the gene matches: 6. The CDR3 is 13 residues long. CDR1 and CDR2 (germline): MNHEY, SMNVEV (reference sequence).